This T cell receptor (beta chain) was retrieved from a study of T cell responses to AZD1222 COVID-19 vaccine. Here immunoSEQ multiplex PCR was the method, and the copy in TCRdb shows in-frame clones only, minus some. The data contain around 86,000 clones, roughly 89% of them seen just once; the ten biggest clones take up 8.4%. Study-wide results and limits: Among the donors, most were white British and more were female, and clonal diversity was possibly underestimated. Baseline seropositivity occurred in only 5 to 7 AZD1222 recipients.

As to this clone: The antigen is unknown.

The source of this sequence is an adult in good health. Material: peripheral blood, obtained on day 0 of AZD1222 vaccination.

In nucleotides, the CDR3 is TGTGCCAGCAGTGTGGGACAGACGAACACCGGGGAGCTGTTTTTT. Translation: CASSVGQTNTGELFF. The genes are TRBV2 and TRBJ2-2; 7 bases match TRBD1. This CDR3 has 15 residues. Germline V CDR1 and CDR2: SNHLY, FYNNEI. With V trimmed by 4 bases and J by 0 bases, 2 bases remained unmatched.